Listed below are T cell receptor beta chains from one sample, sequenced in a study of early T cells in non-severe SARS-CoV-2 infection. Each CDR3 protein is one row after TCRdb ran MiXCR on the 5' RACE reads. The sample has tens of thousands of distinct CDR3 sequences; 8.7% are singletons. The sample consisted of whole blood, taken at baseline. The source of these receptors is an adult who was a healthcare worker with PCR-confirmed SARS-CoV-2 infection or an uninfected control (not recorded which). Both conserved end residues are part of each CDR3. The order of the fields is V gene, J gene, clone size, D gene, CDR3 protein, CDR3 DNA. The D gene is left open where the match is weak. A row's size may be missing; if present it is once, few, many or a size class.

v_call: TRBV12-3/TRBV12-4; j_call: TRBJ2-1; clone_size: .; d_call: .; cdr3_aa: CASSFYNEQFF; cdr3_nt: TGTGCCAGCAGTTTTTACAATGAGCAGTTCTTC
v_call: TRBV3-1; j_call: TRBJ2-4; clone_size: many; d_call: .; cdr3_aa: CASSQDFRAKNIQYF; cdr3_nt: TGTGCCAGCAGCCAAGATTTCCGGGCCAAAAACATTCAGTACTTC
v_call: TRBV6-5; j_call: TRBJ1-2; clone_size: few; d_call: TRBD1; cdr3_aa: CASSYSLTGYNGYTF; cdr3_nt: TGTGCCAGCAGTTACTCCCTGACAGGGTATAATGGCTACACCTTC
v_call: TRBV29-1; j_call: TRBJ1-4; clone_size: .; d_call: .; cdr3_aa: CSVEVGVTGKLFF; cdr3_nt: TGCAGCGTTGAAGTGGGGGTAACGGGAAAACTGTTTTTT
v_call: TRBV3-1; j_call: TRBJ2-5; clone_size: few; d_call: .; cdr3_aa: CASQGMTETQYF; cdr3_nt: TGTGCCAGCCAAGGAATGACAGAGACCCAGTACTTC
v_call: TRBV29-1; j_call: TRBJ2-1; clone_size: many; d_call: TRBD1; cdr3_aa: CSAGTGTGGEQFF; cdr3_nt: TGCAGCGCCGGGACCGGGACAGGGGGCGAGCAGTTCTTC
v_call: TRBV30; j_call: TRBJ1-3; clone_size: .; d_call: .; cdr3_aa: CAWSRGSSGNTIYF; cdr3_nt: TGTGCCTGGAGTCGGGGCTCCTCTGGAAACACCATATATTTT
v_call: TRBV11-2; j_call: TRBJ2-7; clone_size: many; d_call: TRBD1; cdr3_aa: CASSLVGTEYEQYF; cdr3_nt: TGTGCCAGCAGCTTAGTAGGGACAGAATACGAGCAGTACTTC
v_call: TRBV5-1; j_call: TRBJ2-3; clone_size: .; d_call: .; cdr3_aa: CASSLGPIEDTQYF; cdr3_nt: TGCGCCAGCAGCTTGGGTCCAATCGAGGATACGCAGTATTTT
v_call: TRBV19; j_call: TRBJ1-3; clone_size: .; d_call: .; cdr3_aa: CASSPLDGPFGNTIYF; cdr3_nt: TGTGCCAGTAGCCCTCTCGACGGCCCTTTCGGAAACACCATATATTTT
v_call: TRBV6-5; j_call: TRBJ1-2; clone_size: .; d_call: TRBD1; cdr3_aa: CASSPGTAHRYGYTF; cdr3_nt: TGTGCCAGCAGCCCTGGGACAGCGCACCGATATGGCTACACCTTC
v_call: TRBV15; j_call: TRBJ2-7; clone_size: few; d_call: .; cdr3_aa: CATSRDRLDYEQYF; cdr3_nt: TGTGCCACCAGCAGAGATAGGTTGGACTACGAGCAGTACTTC
v_call: TRBV6-1; j_call: TRBJ1-1; clone_size: few; d_call: .; cdr3_aa: CASNLGHGNTEAFF; cdr3_nt: TGTGCCAGCAATTTGGGACATGGGAACACTGAAGCTTTCTTT
v_call: TRBV19; j_call: TRBJ2-3; clone_size: .; d_call: TRBD2; cdr3_aa: CASRAGPDTDTQYF; cdr3_nt: TGTGCCAGTAGAGCGGGGCCTGACACAGATACGCAGTATTTT
v_call: TRBV6-6; j_call: TRBJ1-2; clone_size: many; d_call: .; cdr3_aa: CASKEQGNGYTF; cdr3_nt: TGTGCCAGCAAAGAGCAGGGCAATGGCTACACCTTC
v_call: TRBV7-9; j_call: TRBJ2-3; clone_size: many; d_call: .; cdr3_aa: CASSPSTSDTQYF; cdr3_nt: TGTGCCAGCAGCCCATCGACTAGTGATACGCAGTATTTT
v_call: TRBV18; j_call: TRBJ1-4; clone_size: many; d_call: .; cdr3_aa: CASSPSGLTNEKLFF; cdr3_nt: TGTGCCAGCTCACCGTCGGGGTTGACTAATGAAAAACTGTTTTTT
v_call: TRBV11-2; j_call: TRBJ1-3; clone_size: few; d_call: .; cdr3_aa: CASSYPGVGNTIYF; cdr3_nt: TGTGCCAGCAGCTACCCCGGGGTGGGAAACACCATATATTTT
v_call: TRBV7-9; j_call: TRBJ2-5; clone_size: .; d_call: .; cdr3_aa: CASSHRAGAPRETQYF; cdr3_nt: TGTGCCAGCAGCCACAGGGCGGGGGCCCCCCGGGAGACCCAGTACTTC
v_call: TRBV19; j_call: TRBJ2-5; clone_size: many; d_call: TRBD2; cdr3_aa: CASSIASGIGETQYF; cdr3_nt: TGTGCCAGTAGTATTGCTAGCGGGATCGGGGAGACCCAGTACTTC
v_call: TRBV11-2; j_call: TRBJ2-5; clone_size: few; d_call: TRBD2; cdr3_aa: CASSLGGLAGERETQYF; cdr3_nt: TGTGCCAGCAGCTTAGGAGGACTAGCGGGAGAAAGAGAGACCCAGTACTTC
v_call: TRBV18; j_call: TRBJ2-7; clone_size: many; d_call: .; cdr3_aa: CASSPPGRTYEQYF; cdr3_nt: TGTGCCAGCTCACCACCCGGGCGAACCTACGAGCAGTACTTC
v_call: TRBV3-1; j_call: TRBJ1-1; clone_size: few; d_call: .; cdr3_aa: CASSQRDRNTEAFF; cdr3_nt: TGTGCCAGCAGCCAAAGGGATCGTAACACTGAAGCTTTCTTT